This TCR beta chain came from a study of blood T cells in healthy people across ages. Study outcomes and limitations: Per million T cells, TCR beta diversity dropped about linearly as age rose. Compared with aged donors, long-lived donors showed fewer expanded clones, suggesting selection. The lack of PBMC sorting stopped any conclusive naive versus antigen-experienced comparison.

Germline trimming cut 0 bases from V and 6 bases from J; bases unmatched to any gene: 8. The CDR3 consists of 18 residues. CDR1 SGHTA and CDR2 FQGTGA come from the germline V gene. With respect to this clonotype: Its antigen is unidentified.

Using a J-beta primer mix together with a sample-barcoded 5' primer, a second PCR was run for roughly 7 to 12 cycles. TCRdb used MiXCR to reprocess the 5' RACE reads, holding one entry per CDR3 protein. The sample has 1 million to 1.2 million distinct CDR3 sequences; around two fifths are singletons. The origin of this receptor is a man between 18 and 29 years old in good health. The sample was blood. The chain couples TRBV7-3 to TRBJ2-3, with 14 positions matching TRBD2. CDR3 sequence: CASSLTAGLAGARDTQYF. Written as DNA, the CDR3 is TGTGCCAGCAGCTTAACTGCGGGACTAGCGGGGGCTAGGGATACGCAGTATTTT.